What follows is one T cell receptor (beta chain) and its context. Its matching antigen is unknown. The ends were cut back, 0 bases at V and 4 bases at J, with 7 bases in the middle. The CDR3 is made up of 13 amino acids. Germline V gives CDR1 DFQATT, CDR2 SNEGSKA (reference sequence). These data come from a study of blood T cells in healthy people across ages. Whole-study findings and limits: Age showed a roughly linear inverse relationship with TCR beta diversity per million T cells. Both higher diversity and more naive CD4+ cells marked long-lived donors when set against aged donors.

The use of a sample-barcoded 5' primer and a J-beta primer mix characterized a second PCR of about 6 to 11 cycles. The template-switch adaptor was a 5' adaptor with 12 random nucleotides. It tagged each cDNA molecule. TCRdb ran MiXCR on the 5' RACE reads and lists one entry per CDR3 protein. In the table there are hundreds of thousands of distinct CDR3 sequences, roughly 50% of which are singletons. The chain has TRBV20-1 and TRBJ1-5; D is ambiguous. This sequence was found in a man aged 60-69 years in good health. Sample: blood. CDR3 protein: CSARDPGNQPQHF. The DNA for the CDR3 is TGCAGTGCTAGAGATCCGGGGAATCAGCCCCAGCATTTT.